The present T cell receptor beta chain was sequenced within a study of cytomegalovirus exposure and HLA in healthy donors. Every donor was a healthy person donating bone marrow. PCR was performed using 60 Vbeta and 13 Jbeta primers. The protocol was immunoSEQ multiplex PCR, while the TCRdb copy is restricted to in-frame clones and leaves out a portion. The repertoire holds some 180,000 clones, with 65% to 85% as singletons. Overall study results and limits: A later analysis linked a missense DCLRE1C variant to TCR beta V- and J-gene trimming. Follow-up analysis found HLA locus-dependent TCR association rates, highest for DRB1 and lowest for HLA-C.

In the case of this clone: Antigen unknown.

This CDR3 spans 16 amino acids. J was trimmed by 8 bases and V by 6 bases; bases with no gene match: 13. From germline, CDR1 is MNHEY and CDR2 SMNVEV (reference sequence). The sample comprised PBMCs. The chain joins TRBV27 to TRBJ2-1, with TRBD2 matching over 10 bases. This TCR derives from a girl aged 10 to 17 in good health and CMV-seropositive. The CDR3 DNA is TGTGCCAGCAGGGGAGCAGCGGGAGGGCAGTTTCATGAGCAGTTCTTC. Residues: CASRGAAGGQFHEQFF.